The following is a T cell receptor (beta chain) sequence with its context. Per the original data handling: Estimation of nucleated cell counts relied on the amplification of reference gene primers. Assay: immunoSEQ multiplex PCR; the TCRdb copy retains only in-frame clones and omits some. The V and J calls and clone size are taken from that table; D and trimming were inferred from the DNA. The profile shows some 86,000 clones, approximately 90% of them singletons. The V gene's germline CDR1 is ENHRY and CDR2 SYGVKD. Losses at the gene ends were 10 bases for V and 0 bases for J; bases not matched to a gene: 3. The CDR3 length is 13 residues. These data originate in a study of blood T cell repertoires in COVID-19. Study-level information: Some COVID-19 samples were acute and others convalescent; all came from the United States, Italy and Spain. In each case, the material was cDNA or gDNA derived from T cells, B-cell-depleted T cells, or PBMCs.

The rearrangement uses TRBV10-3 and TRBJ2-3; TRBD1 agrees at 8 bases. Sequenced sample: peripheral blood. The receptor was isolated from a human donor with active COVID-19. The donor label of this sample is uncertain. CDR3 nucleotides: TGTGCCACCGGACAGGGCAGCACAGATACGCAGTATTTT. It translates to CATGQGSTDTQYF.